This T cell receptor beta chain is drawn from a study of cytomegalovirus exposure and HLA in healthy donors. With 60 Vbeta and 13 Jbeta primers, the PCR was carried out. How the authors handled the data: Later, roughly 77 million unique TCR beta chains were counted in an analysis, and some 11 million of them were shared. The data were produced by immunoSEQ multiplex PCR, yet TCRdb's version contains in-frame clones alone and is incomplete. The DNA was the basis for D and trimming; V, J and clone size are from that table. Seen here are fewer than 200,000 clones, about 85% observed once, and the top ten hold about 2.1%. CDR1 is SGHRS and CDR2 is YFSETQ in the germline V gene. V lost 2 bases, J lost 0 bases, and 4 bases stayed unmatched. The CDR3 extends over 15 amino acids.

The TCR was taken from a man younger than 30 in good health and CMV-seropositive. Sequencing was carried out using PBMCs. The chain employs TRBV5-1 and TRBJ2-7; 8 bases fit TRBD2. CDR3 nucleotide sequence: TGCGCCAGCAGCTTCGGGGGGGAGTTCTCCTACGAGCAGTACTTC. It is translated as CASSFGGEFSYEQYF.